This T cell receptor beta chain was recorded in a study of CD8 T cells in Susac syndrome. The CDR3 runs to 14 residues. J was trimmed by 3 bases and V by 3 bases; bases with no gene match: 4. The germline gives CDR1 SGHTA, CDR2 FQGNSA. RNA totalling about 0.45 to 1 ug underwent reverse transcription with random hexamers. TCRdb redid the calling of the immunoSEQ multiplex PCR reads with MiXCR, one entry per CDR3 protein. The sample consists of about 150,000 distinct CDR3 sequences, around 96% of them appearing once. This TCR was recovered from a human donor with Susac syndrome. This sequence joins TRBV7-2 and TRBJ2-7; 8 bases map to TRBD2. The sample consisted of CD4+ T cells from PBMCs. The CDR3 DNA follows: TGTGCCAGCAGCTTCGGGGGGGTAATCTACGAGCAGTACTTC. This sequence encodes CASSFGGVIYEQYF.